This entry lists 16 T cell receptor beta chains sequenced from one sample in a study of CD8 T cells in ankylosing spondylitis (dated by TCRdb to 2017 to 2019). Libraries came from 5' RACE. Sequencing used an Illumina HiSeq 2500. TCRdb's own reprocessing of the public reads used fastp at Q25 and MiXCR and kept productive beta chains. One record per CDR3 amino acid sequence lists the most common genes and DNA. This sample comprises some 200,000 distinct CDR3 sequences, about 7% of them detected only once. Of the sample, 14% is held by the ten largest clones. Study-wide conclusions, independent of this receptor: Blood from ankylosing spondylitis patients appeared to be characterized by a TCR beta motif composed of several highly homologous amino acid variants.

These receptors have no identified antigens. Material for sequencing was blood, either unsorted or a sorted T cell fraction (not recorded which). These receptors were collected from a male donor with ankylosing spondylitis.

The V call is TRBV29-1, the J call TRBJ2-7; D is unresolved. The CDR3 covers 11 residues. CDR1 is SQVTM, CDR2 ANQGSEA, per germline. Trimming removed 6 bases at V and 6 bases at J, with 12 bases between. CDR3 amino acids: CSVLMVGEQYF. The DNA of the CDR3 is TGCAGCGTCCTCATGGTGGGCGAGCAGTACTTC.

This clonotype was seen a handful of times. V and J are TRBV20-1 and TRBJ2-5; D is perhaps TRBD1 or TRBD2 (7 bases each). Per the germline V gene, CDR1 is DFQATT and CDR2 is SNEGSKA (reference sequence). V dropped 1 base and J dropped 2 bases, with 17 bases sitting between them. The CDR3 covers 16 residues. CDR3 residues: CSARGRQGGWQETQYF. CDR3 in DNA: TGCAGTGCTAGAGGACGACAGGGAGGGTGGCAAGAGACCCAGTACTTC.

There are many counts of this clonotype. The rearrangement joins TRBV24-1 to TRBJ1-2; D not certain. Trimming cost V 0 bases and J 10 bases, with 11 bases left between them. Germline lookup yields CDR1 KGHDR and CDR2 SFDVKD. This CDR3 spans 13 amino acids. Written as DNA, the CDR3 is TGTGCCACCAGTGATTTGCAGGCCGAGAACTACACCTTC. It is translated as CATSDLQAENYTF.

This clonotype was recorded many times. V and J are TRBV7-9 and TRBJ2-1; 8 bases are shared with TRBD2. The CDR3 covers 14 residues. The germline gives CDR1 SEHNR, CDR2 FQNEAQ (reference sequence). V lost 5 bases and J lost 10; bases outside the gene matches: 10. The DNA of the CDR3 is TGTGCCAGCAGCGTTAGCGGGAAATCGGGGGAGCAGTTCTTC. It yields the protein CASSVSGKSGEQFF.

This clonotype was seen a handful of times. The chain is built from TRBV6-5 and TRBJ2-7, with D perhaps TRBD2 (6 bases). Germline loops: CDR1 MNHEY, CDR2 SVGAGI. This CDR3 contains 14 residues. V lost 0 bases, J lost 3 bases, and 9 bases lay in between. CDR3 DNA sequence: TGTGCCAGCAGTTACTCATCGGGGGTCTACGAGCAGTACTTC. This sequence encodes CASSYSSGVYEQYF.

This clonotype was seen many times. Written as DNA, the CDR3 is TGTGCCAGCAGAGCCGGGAGCGCTTCCTACAATGAGCAGTTCTTC. The encoded protein is CASRAGSASYNEQFF. The genes are TRBV7-6 and TRBJ2-1; tentative D call: TRBD2 (6 bases). The CDR3 runs to 15 residues. Germline-derived CDR1 and CDR2 are SGHVS and FNYEAQ. Trimming removed 6 bases at V and 1 base at J, with 13 bases between.

The V call is TRBV20-1, the J call TRBJ1-2; D might be TRBD1 (5 bases). Germline V CDR1 and CDR2: DFQATT, SNEGSKA (reference sequence). The CDR3 sequence is 13 residues long. Trimming left V 3 bases short and J 0 bases short, with 8 bases between. The CDR3 bases are TGCAGTGCTAGGGGGCTCCCTAACTATGGCTACACCTTC. This codes for CSARGLPNYGYTF.

The sample holds many counts of this clonotype. This chain connects TRBV4-1 to TRBJ2-4; 8 nucleotides line up with TRBD1. The ends lost 4 bases at V and 5 bases at J; junction bases unmatched: 7. The CDR3 is 15 amino acids. Germline assignment: CDR1 MGHRA and CDR2 YSYEKL. For the CDR3, the DNA is TGCGCCAGCAGCCGGGAGGACAGGGCCCAAAACATTCAGTACTTC. It encodes CASSREDRAQNIQYF.

In its sample, this clonotype was seen a few times. The rearrangement links TRBV11-2 to TRBJ2-1; tentative D call: TRBD1 (6 bases). Germline V gene data show CDR1 as SGHAT and CDR2 as FQNNGV. The length of the CDR3 is 11 residues. The V end lost 7 bases, the J end lost 10 bases, and 11 bases lay between the germline ends. The CDR3 nucleotides read TGTGCCAGCACCCAAAGGGGGGAGCAGTTCTTC. This sequence encodes CASTQRGEQFF.

This clonotype occurred many times. The rearrangement links TRBV28 to TRBJ2-1, with D perhaps TRBD2 (6 bases). Per germline, CDR1 MDHEN and CDR2 SYDVKM. The CDR3 covers 13 residues. V lost 2 bases to trimming and J lost 9 bases, with 11 bases between them. The CDR3 DNA reads as TGTGCCAGCAGTTTAGGGGGGTTGGGTGAGCAGTTCTTC. This gives the protein CASSLGGLGEQFF.

This clonotype was detected ten times or more. The rearrangement joins TRBV5-1 to TRBJ2-1, with 11 nucleotides matching TRBD2. Germline V CDR1 and CDR2: SGHRS, YFSETQ. The V gene end was trimmed by 5 bases and the J gene end by 9 bases; junction bases not matched to a gene: 4. The CDR3 covers 13 residues. CDR3 sequence (DNA): TGCGCCAGCAGACTAGCGGGGGCCTTTGAGCAGTTCTTC. Encoded protein: CASRLAGAFEQFF.

Many counts were recorded for this clonotype. The rearrangement links TRBV20-1 to TRBJ2-1; 7 bases agree with TRBD2. In germline, CDR1 is DFQATT, CDR2 SNEGSKA (reference sequence). The CDR3 has 16 residues. The junction had 15 bases not matched to a gene; V was cut back by 6 bases and J by 4 bases. The DNA of the CDR3 is TGCAGTGCCCTAAACCTTATACTAGCGTCTTACAATGAGCAGTTCTTC. Amino acid sequence: CSALNLILASYNEQFF.

This clonotype showed up many times. The gene calls are TRBV7-6 and TRBJ2-5; D is unresolved. Deletions cut 1 base from V and 7 bases from J, with 10 bases between. The CDR3 covers 13 residues. The germline V gene has CDR1 SGHVS and CDR2 FNYEAQ. The CDR3 is CASSLGHEGTQYF. In DNA form, the CDR3 reads TGTGCCAGCAGCTTAGGCCATGAAGGGACCCAGTACTTC.

This clonotype was observed a few times. The chain has TRBV6-5 and TRBJ1-1; D gene unclear. The CDR3 is made up of 15 amino acids. V was clipped by 4 bases and J by 1 base, with 13 bases between them. CDR1 MNHEY and CDR2 SVGAGI come from the germline V gene. The DNA of the CDR3 is TGTGCCAGCAGTTTGTCTTGGATCCCGAACACTGAAGCTTTCTTT. Translated, it gives CASSLSWIPNTEAFF.

This clonotype has ten or more counts. The V gene is TRBV27, the J gene TRBJ2-3; no definite D call. The length of the CDR3 is 12 residues. Trimming left V 5 bases short and J 6 bases short, with 9 bases between. CDR1 and CDR2 from the germline V gene are MNHEY and SMNVEV (reference sequence). CDR3 sequence reads: CASSATMDTQYF. CDR3 sequence (DNA): TGTGCCAGCAGTGCAACGATGGATACGCAGTATTTT.

This clonotype was observed a handful of times. The chain links TRBV7-9 to TRBJ1-1; 7 positions agree with TRBD1. Germline V gives CDR1 SEHNR, CDR2 FQNEAQ (reference sequence). The CDR3 consists of 14 residues. J lost 5 bases, V lost 4 bases, and 7 bases had no gene match. The DNA for the CDR3 is TGTGCCAGCAGCTACTCCCAGGGGGGGACTGAAGCTTTCTTT. It codes for CASSYSQGGTEAFF. The whole variable domain, remainder taken from reference TRBV7-9 and TRBJ1-1, is DTGVSQNPRHKITKRGQNVTFRCDPISEHNRLYWYRQTLGQGPEFLTYFQNEAQLEKSRLLSDRFSAERPKGSFSTLEIQRTEQGDSAMYLCASSYSQGGTEAFFGQGTRLTVV.